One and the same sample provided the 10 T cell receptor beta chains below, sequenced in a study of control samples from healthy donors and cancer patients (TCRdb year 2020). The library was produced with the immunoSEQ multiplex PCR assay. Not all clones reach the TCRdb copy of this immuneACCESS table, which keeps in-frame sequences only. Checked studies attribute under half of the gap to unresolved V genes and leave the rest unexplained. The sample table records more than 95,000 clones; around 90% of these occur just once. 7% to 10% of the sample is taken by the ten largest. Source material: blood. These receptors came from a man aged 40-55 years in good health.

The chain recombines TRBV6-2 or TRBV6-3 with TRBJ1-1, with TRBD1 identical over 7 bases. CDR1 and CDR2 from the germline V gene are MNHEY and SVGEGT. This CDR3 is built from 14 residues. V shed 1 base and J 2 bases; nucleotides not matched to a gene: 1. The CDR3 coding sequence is TGTGCCAGCAGTTACTACAGGGGTAACACTGAAGCTTTCTTT. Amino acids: CASSYYRGNTEAFF.

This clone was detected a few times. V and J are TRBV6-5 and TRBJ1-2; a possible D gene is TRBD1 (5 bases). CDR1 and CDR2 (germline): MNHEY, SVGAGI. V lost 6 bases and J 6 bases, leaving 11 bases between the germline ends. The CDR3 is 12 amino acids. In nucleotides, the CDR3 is TGTGCCAGCAGCCAGGGACGAAATGGCTACACCTTC. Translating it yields CASSQGRNGYTF.

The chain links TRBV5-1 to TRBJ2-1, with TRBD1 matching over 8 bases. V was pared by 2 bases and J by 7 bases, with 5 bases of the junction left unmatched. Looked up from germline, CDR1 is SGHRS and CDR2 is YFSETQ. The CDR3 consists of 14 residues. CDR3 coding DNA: TGCGCCAGCAGCTTCGGGACAGGCTCTAATGAGCAGTTCTTC. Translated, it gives CASSFGTGSNEQFF.

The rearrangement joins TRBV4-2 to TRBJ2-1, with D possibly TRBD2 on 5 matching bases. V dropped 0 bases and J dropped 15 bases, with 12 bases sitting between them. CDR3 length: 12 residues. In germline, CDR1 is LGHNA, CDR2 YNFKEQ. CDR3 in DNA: TGTGCCAGCAGCCAAGATAACAGCGGTCTGTTCTTC. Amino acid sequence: CASSQDNSGLFF.

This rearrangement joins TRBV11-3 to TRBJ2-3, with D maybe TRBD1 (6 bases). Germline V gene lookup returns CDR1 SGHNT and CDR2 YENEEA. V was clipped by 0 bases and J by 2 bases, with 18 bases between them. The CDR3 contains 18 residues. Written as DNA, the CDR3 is TGTGCCAGCAGCTTAGATTTTTCGAGGGGGACCCTCACAGATACGCAGTATTTT. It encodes CASSLDFSRGTLTDTQYF.

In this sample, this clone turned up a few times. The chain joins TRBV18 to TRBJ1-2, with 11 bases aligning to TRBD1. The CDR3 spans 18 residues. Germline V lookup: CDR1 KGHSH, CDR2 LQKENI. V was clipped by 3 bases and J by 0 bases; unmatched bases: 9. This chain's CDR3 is CASSPIGQGAIANYGYTF. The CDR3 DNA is TGTGCCAGCTCACCGATCGGACAGGGGGCGATTGCTAACTATGGCTACACCTTC.

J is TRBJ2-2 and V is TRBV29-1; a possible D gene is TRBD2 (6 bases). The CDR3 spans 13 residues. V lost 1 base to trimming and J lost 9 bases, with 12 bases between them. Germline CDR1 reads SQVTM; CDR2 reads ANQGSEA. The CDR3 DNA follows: TGCAGCGTTGAAGGCTGGGGGGACCGGGAGCTGTTTTTT. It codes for CSVEGWGDRELFF.

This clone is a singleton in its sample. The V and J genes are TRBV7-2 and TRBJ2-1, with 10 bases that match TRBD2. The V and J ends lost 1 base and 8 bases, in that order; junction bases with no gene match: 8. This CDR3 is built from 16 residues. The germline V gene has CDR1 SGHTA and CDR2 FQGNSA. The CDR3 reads CASSLGPSGGQDEQFF. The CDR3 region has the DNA TGTGCCAGCAGCTTAGGGCCTAGCGGGGGACAGGATGAGCAGTTCTTC.

In nucleotides, the CDR3 is TGTGCCAGCAGGCACCCCGATCAGCCCCAGCATTTT. Its protein is CASRHPDQPQHF. The chain links TRBV6-5 to TRBJ1-5; no reliable D call. Germline loops: CDR1 MNHEY, CDR2 SVGAGI. V was clipped by 6 bases and J by 5 bases, with 8 bases between them. CDR3 length equals 12 residues.

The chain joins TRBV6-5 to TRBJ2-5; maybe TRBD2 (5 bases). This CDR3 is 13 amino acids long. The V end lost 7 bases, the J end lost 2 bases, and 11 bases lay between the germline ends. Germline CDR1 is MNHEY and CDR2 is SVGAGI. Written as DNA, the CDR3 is TGTGCCAGCATTAGGACTTTACAAGAGACCCAGTACTTC. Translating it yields CASIRTLQETQYF.